Given below is one TCR beta chain in context. This specimen comes from a study of cytomegalovirus exposure and HLA in healthy donors. The CDR3 has 15 residues. The germline V gene has CDR1 MRHNA and CDR2 SNTAGT. V was pared by 4 bases and J by 9 bases, with 19 bases between. Data came from immunoSEQ multiplex PCR; TCRdb stores just in-frame clones and leaves some out. The sample lists approximately 270,000 clones; roughly 84% were seen once. Sequenced material: PBMCs. This receptor was obtained from a man aged 18 to 30 in good health and CMV-seropositive. The rearrangement joins TRBV6-4 to TRBJ2-1; weak D call: TRBD2 (7 bases). CDR3 amino acids: CASSGRGLQGGEQFF. The DNA of the CDR3 is TGTGCCAGCAGTGGACGGGGACTACAAGGGGGTGAGCAGTTCTTC.